The 27 T cell receptor beta chains listed next were all sequenced from one sample in a study of cytomegalovirus exposure and HLA in healthy donors. The study ran its PCR with 60 Vbeta and 13 Jbeta primers. Assay: immunoSEQ multiplex PCR; the TCRdb copy retains only in-frame clones and omits some. In total, the table holds some 120,000 clones. Material for sequencing was PBMCs. The receptors shown here come from a man younger than 45 in good health and CMV-seronegative.

The chain combines TRBV2 with TRBJ1-6, with D possibly TRBD1 on 6 matching bases. V lost 3 bases, J lost 0 bases, and 9 bases lay in between. This CDR3 is built from 16 residues. The V gene's germline CDR1 is SNHLY and CDR2 FYNNEI. CDR3 nucleotide sequence: TGTGCCAGCAGTGACAGCAGGGGCTCCTATAATTCACCCCTCCACTTT. Translating gives CASSDSRGSYNSPLHF.

The chain recombines TRBV5-4 with TRBJ2-1, with 8 bases that match TRBD2. V gave up 4 bases and J gave up 0 bases; unmatched junction bases: 6. Germline CDR1 SGHNT, CDR2 YYREEE (reference sequence). The CDR3 length is 16 residues. The CDR3 region has the DNA TGTGCCAGCAGCACCGAGCGGGGGAGCTCCTACAATGAGCAGTTCTTC. Its protein is CASSTERGSSYNEQFF.

The V and J genes are TRBV5-1 and TRBJ1-1, with 8 nucleotides matching TRBD1. Per germline, CDR1 SGHRS and CDR2 YFSETQ. After removal of 3 bases from V and 3 bases from J, the junction contained 4 bases not matched to a gene. The length of the CDR3 is 14 residues. The CDR3 spells CASSSTGVDTEAFF. CDR3 sequence (DNA): TGCGCCAGCAGCTCGACAGGGGTGGACACTGAAGCTTTCTTT.

The genes are TRBV2 and TRBJ2-5, with D perhaps TRBD1 (6 bases). V was shortened by 4 bases and J by 5 bases, with 14 bases between the two germline ends. The CDR3 runs 14 residues. Germline CDR1 is SNHLY and CDR2 is FYNNEI. The CDR3, as DNA: TGTGCCAGCAGTGGGGTAGTGAGGGGGGAGACCCAGTACTTC. This gives the protein CASSGVVRGETQYF.

V usage is TRBV23-1 and J usage is TRBJ2-7, with TRBD1 matching 10 bases. TRBV23-1 is treated as an ORF (open reading frame) with a function not yet certain. V was pared by 3 bases and J by 6 bases, with 11 bases of the junction left unmatched. The CDR3 loop spans 16 amino acids. For the CDR3, the DNA is TGCGCCAGCAGTCACCGCCCGGGACAGGGGACGGGCGAGCAGTACTTC. It codes for CASSHRPGQGTGEQYF.

The CDR3 nucleotides read TGTGCCTGGAAGACAGGGAAGAACACTGAAGCTTTCTTT. Residues: CAWKTGKNTEAFF. This chain uses TRBV30 with TRBJ1-1; the match to TRBD1 covers 7 bases. CDR1 and CDR2 (germline): GTSNPN, SVGIG (reference sequence). V shed 4 bases and J 1 base; nucleotides not matched to a gene: 3. The CDR3 loop spans 13 amino acids.

This chain connects TRBV5-1 to TRBJ1-2, with a possible D match to TRBD1 (5 bases). Per the germline V gene, CDR1 is SGHRS and CDR2 is YFSETQ. Trimming pared 0 bases from V and 6 bases from J, leaving 12 bases between. This CDR3 has 14 amino acids. CDR3 in amino acids: CASSLEAGKNGYTF. CDR3 DNA sequence: TGCGCCAGCAGCTTGGAGGCAGGGAAGAATGGCTACACCTTC.

CDR3 loop: CAAGLATDTQYF. The CDR3 DNA reads as TGTGCCGCCGGACTAGCAACAGATACGCAGTATTTT. This chain links TRBV19 with TRBJ2-3; TRBD2 aligns across 8 bases. There are 12 residues in the CDR3. The germline V gene encodes CDR1 LNHDA and CDR2 SQIVND (reference sequence). Unmatched junction bases numbered 4, after V lost 11 bases and J lost 3 bases.

The chain carries TRBV10-3 and TRBJ2-5; D not certain. TRBJ2-7 explains the end of the DNA better; the J call may be wrong. Germline-derived CDR1 and CDR2 are ENHRY and SYGVKD. This CDR3 contains 13 residues. The CDR3 nucleotides are TGTGCCATCAGTGACCACAGTACCTACGAGCAGTACTTC. Translated, it gives CAISDHSTYEQYF.

V gene TRBV27 combines with J gene TRBJ1-2, with 10 bases aligning to TRBD1. V was clipped by 3 bases and J by 6 bases; unmatched bases: 7. Germline CDR1 MNHEY, CDR2 SMNVEV (reference sequence). The CDR3 is 15 amino acids. The CDR3 loop is CASSFPGQGLHGYTF. For the CDR3, the DNA is TGTGCCAGCAGTTTTCCGGGACAGGGGCTTCATGGCTACACCTTC.

V gene TRBV10-3 combines with J gene TRBJ1-5; D is perhaps TRBD1 (5 bases). The CDR3 covers 16 residues. Trimming removed 0 bases at V and 6 bases at J, with 15 bases between. CDR1 and CDR2 from the germline V gene are ENHRY and SYGVKD. CDR3 loop: CAISESGSGRAQPQHF. CDR3 DNA sequence: TGTGCCATCAGTGAGTCGGGGTCAGGGAGGGCTCAGCCCCAGCATTTT.

The chain carries TRBV2 and TRBJ1-1; no firm D call. V lost 1 base to trimming and J lost 3 bases, with 9 bases between them. Looked up from germline, CDR1 is SNHLY and CDR2 is FYNNEI. This CDR3 spans 14 amino acids. This chain's CDR3 is CASSEVTRDTEAFF. The CDR3, as DNA: TGTGCCAGCAGTGAAGTGACACGAGACACTGAAGCTTTCTTT.

The chain combines TRBV12-5 with TRBJ1-1, with a weak D call TRBD1 (5 bases). The CDR3 covers 13 residues. The ends were cut back, 8 bases at V and 0 bases at J, with 10 bases in the middle. The germline V gene encodes CDR1 LGHNT and CDR2 FRNRAP. The chain's CDR3 is CASSGYMNTEAFF. DNA for the CDR3: TGTGCTAGTTCAGGGTATATGAACACTGAAGCTTTCTTT.

The gene calls are TRBV11-2 and TRBJ2-7; D possibly corresponds to TRBD1 (6 bases). V lost 5 bases, J lost 7 bases, and 33 bases lay in between. This CDR3 has 19 amino acids. The germline V gene encodes CDR1 SGHAT and CDR2 FQNNGV. CDR3 nucleotide sequence: TGTGCCAGCAGCCTTACCCGCACACGACAGGCCCGATTACAGGTAGAGCAGTACTTC. Amino acid sequence: CASSLTRTRQARLQVEQYF. Full variable domain (missing parts from reference TRBV11-2 and TRBJ2-7): EAGVAQSPRYKIIEKRQSVAFWCNPISGHATLYWYQQILGQGPKLLIQFQNNGVVDDSQLPKDRFSAERLKGVDSTLKIQPAKLEDSAVYLCASSLTRTRQARLQVEQYFGPGTRLTVT.

The CDR3: CASSSLGLRHHRKETQYF. DNA of the CDR3: TGTGCCAGCAGCTCACTAGGTTTGAGACACCACCGGAAGGAGACCCAGTACTTC. V gene TRBV11-2 combines with J gene TRBJ2-5, with D perhaps TRBD2 (5 bases). In germline, CDR1 is SGHAT, CDR2 FQNNGV. The V gene lost 4 bases and the J gene lost 5 bases, with 26 bases spanning the gap. This CDR3 region has 18 residues. The full variable domain, in which reference TRBV11-2 and TRBJ2-5 provide the parts outside the CDR3, is EAGVAQSPRYKIIEKRQSVAFWCNPISGHATLYWYQQILGQGPKLLIQFQNNGVVDDSQLPKDRFSAERLKGVDSTLKIQPAKLEDSAVYLCASSSLGLRHHRKETQYFGPGTRLLVL.

The chain has TRBV7-9 and TRBJ1-3; 10 bases align to TRBD1. Losses at the gene ends were 2 bases for V and 2 bases for J; bases not matched to a gene: 9. This CDR3 is 18 amino acids long. Germline V gene lookup returns CDR1 SEHNR and CDR2 FQNEAQ (reference sequence). In DNA form, the CDR3 reads TGTGCCAGCAGCTTAACGTCTCGACAGGGGGCAGCTGGAAACACCATATATTTT. It is translated as CASSLTSRQGAAGNTIYF.

The CDR3 bases are TGTGCCAGCCCTCTAGCCGGGAGTGGGGTAGGCGGTGCAACTAATGAAAAACTGTTTTTT. Translated: CASPLAGSGVGGATNEKLFF. The rearrangement uses TRBV9 and TRBJ1-4; D call uncertain. The CDR3 sequence is 20 residues long. V lost 7 bases, J lost 0 bases, and 28 bases lay in between. Germline loops: CDR1 SGDLS, CDR2 YYNGEE.

The chain joins TRBV7-2 to TRBJ2-3, with TRBD2 matching 8 bases. V lost 5 bases, J lost 7 bases, and 14 bases stayed unmatched. CDR1 is SGHTA and CDR2 is FQGNSA in the germline V gene. The CDR3 totals 16 residues. CDR3 sequence (DNA): TGTGCCAGCAGCCCCAGGGACGGGGGGGCCCGGCATACGCAGTATTTT. This encodes CASSPRDGGARHTQYF.

The J gene is TRBJ2-2, the V gene TRBV5-1, with 9 bases aligning to TRBD1. In germline, CDR1 is SGHRS, CDR2 YFSETQ. CDR3 size: 17 residues. The ends lost 4 bases at V and 6 bases at J; junction bases unmatched: 13. CDR3 DNA sequence: TGCGCCAGCAGCCCCATACAGGGGGCAATTCGAGCCGGGGAGCTGTTTTTT. The encoded protein is CASSPIQGAIRAGELFF.

The chain couples TRBV5-1 to TRBJ2-2; perhaps TRBD1 as D (7 bases). Germline values: CDR1 SGHRS, CDR2 YFSETQ. The CDR3 loop spans 15 amino acids. Trimming stripped 3 bases from V and 4 bases from J, with 13 bases between. CDR3 sequence: CASSSTGRPTGELFF. The CDR3 nucleotides read TGCGCCAGCAGCTCGACAGGGAGGCCCACCGGGGAGCTGTTTTTT.

Here the CDR3 reads CASSLVRDTEAFF. CDR3 coding DNA: TGCGCCAGCAGCTTGGTGCGGGACACTGAAGCTTTCTTT. The V and J genes are TRBV5-1 and TRBJ1-1; D is unclear. The CDR3 length is 13 residues. CDR1 and CDR2 from the germline V gene are SGHRS and YFSETQ. Trimming pared 0 bases from V and 3 bases from J, leaving 6 bases between.

The rearrangement joins TRBV4-3 to TRBJ2-7; D unresolved. CDR3 length: 14 amino acids. Deletions cut 0 bases from V and 0 bases from J, with 6 bases between. Looked up from germline, CDR1 is LGHNA and CDR2 is YSLEER. The CDR3 DNA reads as TGCGCCAGCAGCCAAGACGTCTACTCCTACGAGCAGTACTTC. Protein: CASSQDVYSYEQYF.

The chain employs TRBV7-9 and TRBJ1-3; D is unresolved. The CDR3 sequence is 19 residues long. The ends were cut back, 3 bases at V and 0 bases at J, with 21 bases in the middle. Germline assignment: CDR1 SEHNR and CDR2 FQNEAQ (reference sequence). The CDR3 DNA reads as TGTGCCAGCAGCTTGGTAGTTACTTGGCGGAAAGACTCTGGAAACACCATATATTTT. Encoded protein: CASSLVVTWRKDSGNTIYF. Combining the CDR3 with reference TRBV7-9 and TRBJ1-3 gives the whole variable domain DTGVSQNPRHKITKRGQNVTFRCDPISEHNRLYWYRQTLGQGPEFLTYFQNEAQLEKSRLLSDRFSAERPKGSFSTLEIQRTEQGDSAMYLCASSLVVTWRKDSGNTIYFGEGSWLTVV.

Worth noting for this clone: This sample includes further DNA sequences coding for the same CDR3. V is TRBV9 and J is TRBJ1-2, with TRBD1 matching over 8 bases. V lost 2 bases and J lost 1; bases outside the gene matches: 1. This CDR3 region has 14 residues. Germline-derived CDR1 and CDR2 are SGDLS and YYNGEE. This CDR3 is CASSVGQGNYGYTF. The CDR3 nucleotides are TGTGCCAGCAGCGTCGGACAGGGTAACTATGGCTACACCTTC.

V gene TRBV11-2 combines with J gene TRBJ2-7; TRBD2 matches at 9 bases. The CDR3 totals 15 residues. Germline CDR1 SGHAT, CDR2 FQNNGV. V shed 1 base and J 2 bases; nucleotides not matched to a gene: 3. As DNA, the CDR3 is TGTGCCAGCAGCTTAGTCGGGACTAGCACCTACGAGCAGTACTTC. Protein product: CASSLVGTSTYEQYF.

V gene TRBV6-1 combines with J gene TRBJ2-5, with 9 bases identical to TRBD1. The CDR3 contains 17 residues. CDR1 is MNHNS and CDR2 is SASEGT in the germline V gene. V was clipped by 4 bases and J by 4 bases; unmatched bases: 13. CDR3 sequence (DNA): TGTGCCAGCAGTGGACAGTCACAGGGGGCCGGAGGAGAGACCCAGTACTTC. This gives the protein CASSGQSQGAGGETQYF.

The CDR3 loop is CASSWAGTQETQYF. CDR3 DNA sequence: TGTGCCAGCAGCTGGGCGGGGACCCAAGAGACCCAGTACTTC. The genes are TRBV7-2 and TRBJ2-5, with a possible D match to TRBD2 (6 bases). CDR1 is SGHTA and CDR2 is FQGNSA in the germline V gene. V was pared by 4 bases and J by 1 base, with 10 bases between. CDR3 length equals 14 residues. Looking up the rest from reference TRBV7-2 and TRBJ2-5 gives the full variable domain: GAGVSQSPSNKVTEKGKDVELRCDPISGHTALYWYRQSLGQGLEFLIYFQGNSAPDKSGLPSDRFSAERTGGSVSTLTIQRTQQEDSAVYLCASSWAGTQETQYFGPGTRLLVL.